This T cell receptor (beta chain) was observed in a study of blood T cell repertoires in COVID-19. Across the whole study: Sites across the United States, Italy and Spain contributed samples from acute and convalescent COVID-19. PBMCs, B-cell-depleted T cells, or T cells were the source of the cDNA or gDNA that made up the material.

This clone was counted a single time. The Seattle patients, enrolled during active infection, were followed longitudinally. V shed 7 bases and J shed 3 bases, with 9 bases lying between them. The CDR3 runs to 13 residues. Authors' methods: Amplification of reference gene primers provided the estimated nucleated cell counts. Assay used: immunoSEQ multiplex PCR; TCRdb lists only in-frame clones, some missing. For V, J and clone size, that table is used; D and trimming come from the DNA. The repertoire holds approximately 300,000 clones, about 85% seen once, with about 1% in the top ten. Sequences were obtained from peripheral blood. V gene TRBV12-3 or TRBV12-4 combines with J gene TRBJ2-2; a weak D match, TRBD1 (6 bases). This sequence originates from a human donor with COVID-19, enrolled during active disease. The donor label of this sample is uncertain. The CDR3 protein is CASNRADTGELFF. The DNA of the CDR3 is TGTGCCAGCAACAGGGCTGACACCGGGGAGCTGTTTTTT.